This TCR beta chain derives from a study of cytomegalovirus exposure and HLA in healthy donors. This CDR3 comprises 14 residues. Germline lookup yields CDR1 SGHNT and CDR2 YYREEE (reference sequence). V dropped 4 bases and J dropped 4 bases, with 12 bases sitting between them. PCR employed 60 Vbeta and 13 Jbeta primers. Measured with immunoSEQ multiplex PCR; TCRdb has only the in-frame clones, and not every one. The table has 69,000 or so clones, 60% to 85% seen once. This chain uses TRBV5-4 with TRBJ2-1; D gene uncertain. Material for sequencing was PBMCs. The source is a man aged 18 to 29 in good health and CMV-seronegative. CDR3 region: CASSRQVLYNEQFF. CDR3 nucleotides: TGTGCCAGCAGCCGCCAGGTCCTTTACAATGAGCAGTTCTTC.